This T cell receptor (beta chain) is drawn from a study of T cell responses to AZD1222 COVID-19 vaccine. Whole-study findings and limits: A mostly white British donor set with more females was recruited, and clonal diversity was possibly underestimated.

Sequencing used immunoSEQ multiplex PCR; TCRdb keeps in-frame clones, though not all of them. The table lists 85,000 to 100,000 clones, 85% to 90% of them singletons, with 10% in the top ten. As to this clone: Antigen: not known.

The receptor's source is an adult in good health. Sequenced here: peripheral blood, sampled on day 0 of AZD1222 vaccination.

DNA for the CDR3: TGTGCCAGCGGGGAACGGACAGGGGGCCTCTCTGGGGCCAACGTCCTGACTTTC. Its protein product is CASGERTGGLSGANVLTF. V and J are TRBV2 and TRBJ2-6; 11 bases map to TRBD1. The CDR3 sequence is 18 residues long. The ends lost 8 bases at V and 0 bases at J; junction bases unmatched: 9. Germline V lookup: CDR1 SNHLY, CDR2 FYNNEI.